The clone carrying this TCR beta chain turned up a few times. The data stem from a study of STAT5B mutations in CD4+ large granular lymphocyte leukemia. Germline V gene data show CDR1 as DFQATT and CDR2 as SNEGSKA (reference sequence). V was clipped by 0 bases and J by 9 bases; unmatched bases: 1. This CDR3 has 11 amino acids. Depending on availability, patient cells were bead-separated fractions or unselected PBMC. TCRdb keeps only in-frame clones here, not all; method: immunoSEQ multiplex PCR. The table shows approximately 2,700 clones, with 79% occurring only once. Input material: PBMCs. The chain employs TRBV20-1 and TRBJ1-1, with TRBD1 matching 7 bases. The source is a woman in her 70s with CD4+ T-cell large granular lymphocyte leukemia. This CDR3 reads CSAREGQKAFF. For the CDR3, the DNA is TGCAGTGCTAGAGAGGGACAGAAAGCTTTCTTT.